The 26 T cell receptor beta chains below were found in one sample sequenced in a study of technical replicates of blood from several donors. Assay: immunoSEQ multiplex PCR; the TCRdb copy retains only in-frame clones and omits some. This sample has tens of thousands of clones; 95% to 96% occur once, and the top ten carry about 0.41%. Sequencing was done on a sample of T cells isolated from PBMCs. The receptors were gathered from a human donor in good health.

The chain is built from TRBV5-4 and TRBJ2-1; D is perhaps TRBD2 (6 bases). CDR3 length equals 16 residues. Germline V gene data show CDR1 as SGHNT and CDR2 as YYREEE (reference sequence). Trimming removed 0 bases at V and 8 bases at J, with 18 bases between. CDR3 sequence reads: CASSLDWTTGGHEQFF. CDR3 bases: TGTGCCAGCAGCTTGGATTGGACTACAGGAGGGCATGAGCAGTTCTTC.

The chain links TRBV7-3 to TRBJ2-1; no definite D call. Germline CDR1 reads SGHTA; CDR2 reads FQGTGA. The CDR3 has 14 residues. Trimming stripped 3 bases from V and 7 bases from J, with 13 bases between. CDR3 nucleotide sequence: TGTGCCAGCAGCTTGGGCACGCATGGAAATGAGCAGTTCTTC. Its translation: CASSLGTHGNEQFF.

The chain recombines TRBV19 with TRBJ2-3; possibly TRBD1 for D (6 bases). The CDR3 has 18 residues. The germline V gene encodes CDR1 LNHDA and CDR2 SQIVND (reference sequence). V was trimmed by 7 bases and J by 11 bases, leaving 34 bases between them. Here the CDR3 DNA reads TGTGCCAGTACCTCGTCAGGGGATCGCTTTTATTCACCCTCTGGGCAGTATTTT. Translating it yields CASTSSGDRFYSPSGQYF.

The rearrangement uses TRBV6-1 and TRBJ1-2; D not resolved. The CDR3 runs to 14 residues. The germline V gene has CDR1 MNHNS and CDR2 SASEGT. With 2 bases removed from V and 3 bases from J, the gap between germline ends came to 10 bases. The CDR3 nucleotides read TGTGCCAGCAGTGAACAGGAAATCGACTATGGCTACACCTTC. This gives the protein CASSEQEIDYGYTF.

V is TRBV4-1 and J is TRBJ2-7, with D uncertain. V lost 0 bases and J 0 bases, leaving 12 bases between the germline ends. This CDR3 has 16 amino acids. The germline V gene has CDR1 MGHRA and CDR2 YSYEKL. The CDR3 nucleotides read TGCGCCAGCAGCCAAGATGCGAGCGCCACCTCCTACGAGCAGTACTTC. It codes for CASSQDASATSYEQYF.

This sequence joins TRBV11-1 and TRBJ2-7; 14 bases line up with TRBD2. From germline, CDR1 is SGHAT and CDR2 FQDESV (reference sequence). The ends lost 5 bases at V and 2 bases at J; junction bases unmatched: 8. This CDR3 spans 17 amino acids. CDR3 sequence: CASSVGTSGSIAYEQYF. CDR3 bases: TGTGCCAGCAGCGTGGGGACTAGCGGGAGTATAGCCTACGAGCAGTACTTC. The full variable domain, completed using reference TRBV11-1 and TRBJ2-7, is EAEVAQSPRYKITEKSQAVAFWCDPISGHATLYWYRQILGQGPELLVQFQDESVVDDSQLPKDRFSAERLKGVDSTLKIQPAELGDSAMYLCASSVGTSGSIAYEQYFGPGTRLTVT.

The genes are TRBV2 and TRBJ2-7; 8 positions agree with TRBD1. Per the germline V gene, CDR1 is SNHLY and CDR2 is FYNNEI. J lost 6 bases, V lost 9 bases, and 13 bases had no gene match. The CDR3 is made up of 14 amino acids. The CDR3 loop reads CARANPDRGGEQYF. CDR3 bases: TGTGCCAGGGCGAACCCTGACAGGGGTGGCGAGCAGTACTTC.

The rearrangement links TRBV4-1 to TRBJ1-1; D uncertain. The CDR3 length is 14 residues. Germline V lookup: CDR1 MGHRA, CDR2 YSYEKL. V lost 3 bases, J lost 5 bases, and 13 bases lay in between. As DNA, the CDR3 is TGCGCCAGCAGCCATACTGGAACGGGAACTGAAGCTTTCTTT. It is translated as CASSHTGTGTEAFF.

The chain joins TRBV9 to TRBJ1-1; 7 bases align to TRBD1. This CDR3 region has 15 residues. V lost 4 bases and J lost 3; bases outside the gene matches: 9. Per the germline V gene, CDR1 is SGDLS and CDR2 is YYNGEE. The CDR3 is CASSRLGTVDTEAFF. The CDR3 DNA reads as TGTGCCAGCAGCAGACTCGGGACAGTAGACACTGAAGCTTTCTTT.

This chain links TRBV6-1 with TRBJ1-4; possible D gene TRBD1, 5 bases. CDR3 length: 16 residues. The V end was cut by 2 bases, the J end by 0 bases, with 10 bases between. The germline V gene has CDR1 MNHNS and CDR2 SASEGT. CDR3 coding DNA: TGTGCCAGCAGTGAACAGGGCTTAGCAACTAATGAAAAACTGTTTTTT. Translating it yields CASSEQGLATNEKLFF.

This chain connects TRBV13 to TRBJ2-2; 7 nucleotides agree with TRBD1. Germline CDR1 reads PRHDT; CDR2 reads FYEKMQ (reference sequence). V dropped 5 bases and J dropped 1; count of bases not matched to a gene: 10. The CDR3 covers 17 residues. Here the CDR3 DNA reads TGTGCCAGCAGCAAATGGACAGGAAGTTGGAACACCGGGGAGCTGTTTTTT. Encoded protein: CASSKWTGSWNTGELFF.

The rearrangement joins TRBV9 to TRBJ1-2; D is ambiguous. Germline values: CDR1 SGDLS, CDR2 YYNGEE. CDR3 length equals 13 residues. Between the trimmed V and J ends, which lost 4 bases and 1 base, there was a span of 8 bases. DNA for the CDR3: TGTGCCAGCAGCTTACGACTTAACTATGGCTACACCTTC. Translated, it gives CASSLRLNYGYTF.

This chain uses TRBV7-6 with TRBJ2-3; TRBD2 matches 7 bases. Germline V gene lookup returns CDR1 SGHVS and CDR2 FNYEAQ. The CDR3 runs to 15 residues. Trimming removed 3 bases from V and 5 bases from J; junction bases left unmatched: 8. In nucleotides, the CDR3 is TGTGCCAGCAGCTTTTGGTGGGAGGGCCAAGATACGCAGTATTTT. Its translation: CASSFWWEGQDTQYF.

The V gene is TRBV15, the J gene TRBJ1-5; TRBD1 aligns across 7 bases. The CDR3 extends over 14 amino acids. CDR1 and CDR2 (germline): LNHNV, YYDKDF (reference sequence). J lost 4 bases, V lost 5 bases, and 5 bases had no gene match. The CDR3 reads CATSVGQPNQPQHF. The CDR3 coding sequence is TGTGCCACCAGCGTGGGACAGCCTAATCAGCCCCAGCATTTT.

The chain couples TRBV5-4 to TRBJ2-1; no definite D call. There are 13 residues in the CDR3. Germline V CDR1 and CDR2: SGHNT, YYREEE (reference sequence). Trimming removed 1 base at V and 7 bases at J, with 9 bases between. CDR3 nucleotides: TGTGCCAGCAGCTTGACCCCCGAGAATGAGCAGTTCTTC. Amino acids: CASSLTPENEQFF.

The V gene is TRBV7-2, the J gene TRBJ2-7, with TRBD2 identical over 7 bases. Germline lookup yields CDR1 SGHTA and CDR2 FQGNSA. The CDR3 consists of 14 residues. J gave up 6 bases and V 6 bases, and 11 bases lay outside the gene matches. This CDR3 reads CASSRDYPSLEQYF. Written as DNA, the CDR3 is TGTGCCAGCAGTCGGGACTATCCCTCCCTCGAGCAGTACTTC.

The chain joins TRBV30 to TRBJ1-1; a weak D match, TRBD1 (6 bases). The germline CDR1 and CDR2 sequences are GTSNPN and SVGIG (reference sequence). V was trimmed by 3 bases and J by 5 bases, leaving 16 bases between them. The CDR3 length is 14 residues. Here the CDR3 DNA reads TGTGCCTGGAGAATGGTGGGGGCTCGGACTGAAGCTTTCTTT. Amino acids: CAWRMVGARTEAFF.

The CDR3 DNA reads TGTGCCAGCAGCTTACAGGGCTACACTGAAGCTTTCTTT. Protein product: CASSLQGYTEAFF. V is TRBV7-4 and J is TRBJ1-1; TRBD1 is a possible D gene (5 bases). V lost 2 bases and J 3 bases, leaving 7 bases between the germline ends. Germline V gene lookup returns CDR1 SGHVT and CDR2 SQSDAQ. This CDR3 is 13 amino acids long.

The V gene is TRBV7-3, the J gene TRBJ2-3; TRBD2 matches 8 bases. Germline V lookup: CDR1 SGHTA, CDR2 FQGTGA. The length of the CDR3 is 16 residues. J gave up 2 bases and V 5 bases, and 9 bases lay outside the gene matches. In nucleotides, the CDR3 is TGTGCCAGCAGCCTATATAGCGGGACCGTCACAGATACGCAGTATTTT. Translation gives CASSLYSGTVTDTQYF.

The chain joins TRBV7-9 to TRBJ1-5; a possible D gene is TRBD1 (6 bases). Germline V gene lookup returns CDR1 SEHNR and CDR2 FQNEAQ (reference sequence). There are 16 residues in the CDR3. The ends were cut back, 1 base at V and 4 bases at J, with 14 bases in the middle. For the CDR3, the DNA is TGTGCCAGCAGCTTAGTGGAAGGGGGTGGAAATCAGCCCCAGCATTTT. This encodes CASSLVEGGGNQPQHF.

The gene calls are TRBV28 and TRBJ2-3, with 11 bases fitting TRBD2. The CDR3 is made up of 14 amino acids. The J segment lost 4 bases and the V segment lost 6 bases, leaving 3 bases of the junction unmatched. Per the germline V gene, CDR1 is MDHEN and CDR2 is SYDVKM. The chain's CDR3 is CASSRLAGPDTQYF. For the CDR3, the DNA is TGTGCCAGCAGCAGACTAGCGGGACCAGATACGCAGTATTTT.

The rearrangement uses TRBV19 and TRBJ1-4; 7 bases are shared with TRBD1. The CDR3 has 13 amino acids. V was pared by 6 bases and J by 7 bases, with 5 bases of the junction left unmatched. Germline CDR1 is LNHDA and CDR2 is SQIVND (reference sequence). Written as DNA, the CDR3 is TGTGCCAGTAGCAGGAGGGGGCCTGAAAAACTGTTTTTT. Its protein product is CASSRRGPEKLFF.

The CDR3 is CASSEPRAGEKLFF. The CDR3 nucleotides are TGTGCCAGCAGTGAACCCAGGGCCGGTGAAAAACTGTTTTTT. The chain joins TRBV6-1 to TRBJ1-4, with D possibly TRBD1 on 5 matching bases. The CDR3 is made up of 14 amino acids. V lost 2 bases and J lost 7, with 11 bases in between. The germline V gene has CDR1 MNHNS and CDR2 SASEGT.

This clone has a handful of counts. The genes are TRBV10-3 and TRBJ1-2, with D perhaps TRBD1 (6 bases). With 10 bases removed from V and 7 bases from J, the gap between germline ends came to 10 bases. CDR1 and CDR2 from the germline V gene are ENHRY and SYGVKD. The CDR3 contains 10 residues. The CDR3 is CATGVGGYTF. The CDR3 DNA reads as TGTGCCACAGGGGTCGGTGGCTACACCTTC.

The CDR3 loop reads CASSLVGSGGTRADTQYF. CDR3 coding DNA: TGTGCCAGCAGTTTAGTGGGTAGCGGGGGTACTAGGGCAGATACGCAGTATTTT. The V and J genes are TRBV27 and TRBJ2-3, with TRBD2 matching 9 bases. There are 18 residues in the CDR3. The V gene's germline CDR1 is MNHEY and CDR2 SMNVEV (reference sequence). Trimming took 2 bases from V and 4 from J; bases not matched to a gene: 13.

The V gene is TRBV29-1, the J gene TRBJ1-1; D remains ambiguous. This CDR3 has 12 amino acids. Germline V CDR1 and CDR2: SQVTM, ANQGSEA. V dropped 0 bases and J dropped 8 bases, with 10 bases sitting between them. The CDR3 bases are TGCAGCGTTGAAGATCTGACACTCGAAGCTTTCTTT. It specifies CSVEDLTLEAFF.